These 6 T cell receptor beta chains were sequenced from one sample in a study of CD8+ T cells in alopecia areata listed by TCRdb under 2018. Library construction relied on the immunoSEQ multiplex PCR assay. RNA was extracted from all samples and reverse transcribed into cDNA, which served as template for TCR sequencing. TCRdb took this table from immuneACCESS and kept in-frame rearrangements with V and J called. Such tables lack part of the clones; where checked against another copy, unresolved V genes explain under half of the gap, and the rest is unexplained. The sample table records 200,000 to 250,000 clones; roughly three fifths of these occur just once. The top ten hold roughly 5.3% of the sample. Sequencing input: CD8+ T cells sorted from blood. The receptors were gathered from a human donor in good health.

This chain uses TRBV30 with TRBJ1-1; possible D gene TRBD1, 5 bases. The V end lost 0 bases, the J end lost 4 bases, and 12 bases lay between the germline ends. CDR1 and CDR2 (germline): GTSNPN, SVGIG (reference sequence). The CDR3 extends over 14 amino acids. CDR3 coding DNA: TGTGCCTGGAGTGTTTGGGGCTTGGGCACTGAAGCTTTCTTT. This encodes CAWSVWGLGTEAFF.

This clone appeared a single time. The chain combines TRBV5-1 with TRBJ1-1; D gene uncertain. From germline, CDR1 is SGHRS and CDR2 YFSETQ. The length of the CDR3 is 15 residues. Trimming left V 4 bases short and J 4 bases short, with 17 bases between. CDR3 sequence: CASSPDLRESTEAFF. Written as DNA, the CDR3 is TGCGCCAGCAGCCCTGACCTTAGGGAGTCCACTGAAGCTTTCTTT.

The CDR3 coding sequence is TGTGCCAGCAGCACCCCTGGGGGTAACGGGGAGCTGTTTTTT. Translation: CASSTPGGNGELFF. This chain links TRBV7-2 with TRBJ2-2; D is possibly TRBD1 or TRBD2 (5 bases each). Trimming shortened V by 5 bases and J by 7 bases, and 14 bases separated the two germline ends. Germline V gene lookup returns CDR1 SGHTA and CDR2 FQGNSA. This CDR3 has 14 amino acids.

The chain couples TRBV2 to TRBJ1-2; D is undetermined. This CDR3 is built from 11 residues. V was cut by 2 bases and J by 8 bases, with 6 bases left in between. From germline, CDR1 is SNHLY and CDR2 FYNNEI. The DNA of the CDR3 is TGTGCCAGCAGTGAAAATCTCGGCTACACCTTC. Encoded protein: CASSENLGYTF.

The chain employs TRBV7-2 and TRBJ1-1; tentative D call: TRBD1 (5 bases). The V gene lost 1 base and the J gene lost 8 bases, with 17 bases spanning the gap. This CDR3 comprises 15 residues. Germline loops: CDR1 SGHTA, CDR2 FQGNSA. The CDR3 DNA sequence: TGTGCCAGCAGCTTAGAGATCCTCGGGACTCCCGAAGCTTTCTTT. It translates to CASSLEILGTPEAFF.

This clone was observed a handful of times. The rearrangement links TRBV29-1 to TRBJ1-1, with D perhaps TRBD1 (5 bases). Trimming left V 8 bases short and J 1 base short, with 14 bases between. Germline CDR1 is SQVTM and CDR2 is ANQGSEA. The length of the CDR3 is 13 residues. The DNA of the CDR3 is TGCAGCCCGGGGGACGGATCGAACACTGAAGCTTTCTTT. Its translation: CSPGDGSNTEAFF.